A selection of T cell receptor beta chains follows, all from one sample in a study of T cell repertoires in cytomegalovirus infection. TCRdb ran MiXCR on the reads and lists one entry per CDR3 protein. The data show 200,000 to 250,000 distinct CDR3 sequences, approximately 24% seen once. The sequenced sample consisted of CD8+ T cells from PBMCs. These receptors were obtained from a human donor in good health (CMV status not recorded). Some clones in this sample may be carry-over from other donors' samples. CDR3s include the opening cysteine and the closing phenylalanine or tryptophan. The order of the fields is V gene, clone size, J gene, D gene, CDR3 DNA, CDR3 protein. The D gene is left open where the match is weak. Only some rows state a clone size, as once, few, many or a class for expanded clones.

v_call: TRBV28; clone_size: NA; j_call: TRBJ1-2; d_call: NA; cdr3_nt: TGTGCCAGCAGTTTGTTAGGGGGGAGCGGCTACACCTTC; cdr3_aa: CASSLLGGSGYTF
v_call: TRBV7-6; clone_size: NA; j_call: TRBJ2-5; d_call: NA; cdr3_nt: TGTGCCAGCAGCTTCAGGTACCAAGAGACCCAGTACTTC; cdr3_aa: CASSFRYQETQYF
v_call: TRBV2; clone_size: NA; j_call: TRBJ2-5; d_call: NA; cdr3_nt: TGTGCCAGCAGTGAAGCCGGGACGGAGGAGGAGACCCAGTACTTC; cdr3_aa: CASSEAGTEEETQYF
v_call: TRBV4-1; clone_size: NA; j_call: TRBJ2-2; d_call: NA; cdr3_nt: TGCGCCAGCAGCCACTCAGGGACCGGGAAGCTGTTTTTT; cdr3_aa: CASSHSGTGKLFF
v_call: TRBV6-2/TRBV6-3; clone_size: NA; j_call: TRBJ1-1; d_call: NA; cdr3_nt: TGTGCCATCGGTGTCCCTACTGAAGCTTTCTTT; cdr3_aa: CAIGVPTEAFF
v_call: TRBV7-9; clone_size: few; j_call: TRBJ2-3; d_call: NA; cdr3_nt: TGTGCCAGCAGCTTTGAGGGGTCAGATACGCAGTATTTT; cdr3_aa: CASSFEGSDTQYF
v_call: TRBV14; clone_size: NA; j_call: TRBJ1-1; d_call: TRBD1; cdr3_nt: TGTGCCAGCAGCCAGTTGACAGGGGAGGCGGTCACTGAAGCTTTCTTT; cdr3_aa: CASSQLTGEAVTEAFF
v_call: TRBV7-8; clone_size: many; j_call: TRBJ2-3; d_call: NA; cdr3_nt: TGTGCCAGCAGCTCCACAGATACGCAGTATTTT; cdr3_aa: CASSSTDTQYF
v_call: TRBV11-1; clone_size: many; j_call: TRBJ2-1; d_call: NA; cdr3_nt: TGTGCCAGTGGGGAGTCCTACAATGAGCAGTTCTTC; cdr3_aa: CASGESYNEQFF
v_call: TRBV20-1; clone_size: few; j_call: TRBJ2-5; d_call: NA; cdr3_nt: TGCAGTGCTAGTCCCTTGGGGACTGGGGAGACCCAGTACTTC; cdr3_aa: CSASPLGTGETQYF
v_call: TRBV7-2; clone_size: many; j_call: TRBJ2-7; d_call: NA; cdr3_nt: TGTGCCAGCAGCCCCAGGAGTGCCAAGGGCTACGAGCAGTACTTC; cdr3_aa: CASSPRSAKGYEQYF
v_call: TRBV7-8; clone_size: many; j_call: TRBJ2-7; d_call: TRBD2; cdr3_nt: TGTGCCAGCAGCTTAGACGGGACTAGTAAGCAGTACTTC; cdr3_aa: CASSLDGTSKQYF
v_call: TRBV20-1; clone_size: NA; j_call: TRBJ2-7; d_call: TRBD1; cdr3_nt: TGCAGTGCTAGACTTATCCCTGGACAGGACTCCTACGAGCAGTACTTC; cdr3_aa: CSARLIPGQDSYEQYF
v_call: TRBV27; clone_size: few; j_call: TRBJ2-7; d_call: NA; cdr3_nt: TGTGCCAGCATGAGGGGGGCCTACGAGCAGTACTTC; cdr3_aa: CASMRGAYEQYF
v_call: TRBV3-1; clone_size: NA; j_call: TRBJ2-7; d_call: TRBD1; cdr3_nt: TGTGCCAGCAGCCAAGCAATGGCAGGGGGTAGCTACGAGCAGTACTTC; cdr3_aa: CASSQAMAGGSYEQYF
v_call: TRBV15; clone_size: few; j_call: TRBJ2-7; d_call: NA; cdr3_nt: TGTGCCACCAGCAGAGAGCGGTCCTACGAGCAGTACTTC; cdr3_aa: CATSRERSYEQYF
v_call: TRBV20-1; clone_size: many; j_call: TRBJ2-2; d_call: NA; cdr3_nt: TGCAGTGCTAGACCAATGGGGGACACCGGGGAGCTGTTTTTT; cdr3_aa: CSARPMGDTGELFF
v_call: TRBV30; clone_size: NA; j_call: TRBJ2-1; d_call: NA; cdr3_nt: TGTGCCTGGACCACTGGGCAGGGGTACAATGAGCAGTTCTTC; cdr3_aa: CAWTTGQGYNEQFF
v_call: TRBV7-2; clone_size: many; j_call: TRBJ2-2; d_call: TRBD2; cdr3_nt: TGTGCCAGCAGCTTAGTCCCTAGCGGGGCCGCCGGGGAGCTGTTTTTT; cdr3_aa: CASSLVPSGAAGELFF
v_call: TRBV7-6; clone_size: many; j_call: TRBJ1-1; d_call: NA; cdr3_nt: TGTGCCAGCAGCTTAAGTGAGATCGGCACTGAAGCTTTCTTT; cdr3_aa: CASSLSEIGTEAFF
v_call: TRBV29-1; clone_size: NA; j_call: TRBJ2-3; d_call: NA; cdr3_nt: TGCAGCGCCATATCCCGCACAGATACGCAGTATTTT; cdr3_aa: CSAISRTDTQYF
v_call: TRBV7-8; clone_size: many; j_call: TRBJ2-3; d_call: NA; cdr3_nt: TGTGCCAGCAGCAGGGGTGAACAGGCAGATACGCAGTATTTT; cdr3_aa: CASSRGEQADTQYF
v_call: TRBV6-5; clone_size: NA; j_call: TRBJ2-5; d_call: NA; cdr3_nt: TGTGCCAGCAGACCTCCCGGACGGTGGAGCGAGACCCAGTACTTC; cdr3_aa: CASRPPGRWSETQYF
v_call: TRBV29-1; clone_size: NA; j_call: TRBJ2-7; d_call: NA; cdr3_nt: TGCAGCGTTGACACGGGACAAGAAGTGGTGCAGTACTTC; cdr3_aa: CSVDTGQEVVQYF
v_call: TRBV28; clone_size: NA; j_call: TRBJ2-7; d_call: NA; cdr3_nt: TGTGCCAGCAGTTTATTAATCGTGGGCATAGCGTCGAACGAGCAGTACTTC; cdr3_aa: CASSLLIVGIASNEQYF
v_call: TRBV7-2; clone_size: many; j_call: TRBJ2-7; d_call: NA; cdr3_nt: TGTGCCAGTAGGGACACGAGCTCCTACGAGCAGTACTTC; cdr3_aa: CASRDTSSYEQYF
v_call: TRBV7-8; clone_size: many; j_call: TRBJ2-7; d_call: TRBD2; cdr3_nt: TGTGCCAGCAGCTTAGAGCGGGGGCCTTCCTACGAGCAGTACTTC; cdr3_aa: CASSLERGPSYEQYF
v_call: TRBV11-3; clone_size: few; j_call: TRBJ1-1; d_call: NA; cdr3_nt: TGTGCCAGCAGCAGATTAGTGAACACTGAAGCTTTCTTT; cdr3_aa: CASSRLVNTEAFF
v_call: TRBV24-1; clone_size: NA; j_call: TRBJ2-2; d_call: NA; cdr3_nt: TGTGCCACCAGTGATTTGGCAACCGGGGAGCTGTTTTTT; cdr3_aa: CATSDLATGELFF
v_call: TRBV7-8; clone_size: NA; j_call: TRBJ2-7; d_call: NA; cdr3_nt: TGTGCCAGCAGCCCCGGGGGAGCCTACGAGCAGTACTTC; cdr3_aa: CASSPGGAYEQYF
v_call: TRBV12-3/TRBV12-4; clone_size: many; j_call: TRBJ2-1; d_call: NA; cdr3_nt: TGTGCCAGCAGTTTTGTGGGGAATGAGCAGTTCTTC; cdr3_aa: CASSFVGNEQFF
v_call: TRBV4-1; clone_size: NA; j_call: TRBJ1-2; d_call: NA; cdr3_nt: TGCGCCAGCAGCCAAGGTCAGGGATTCTATGGCTACACCTTC; cdr3_aa: CASSQGQGFYGYTF
v_call: TRBV29-1; clone_size: few; j_call: TRBJ1-1; d_call: TRBD1; cdr3_nt: TGCAGCGTGCTCGACAGGGCCGATGAAGCTTTCTTT; cdr3_aa: CSVLDRADEAFF
v_call: TRBV5-6; clone_size: NA; j_call: TRBJ2-3; d_call: NA; cdr3_nt: TGTGCCAGCAGCTTTTGGGGTTCAAGCACAGATACGCAGTATTTT; cdr3_aa: CASSFWGSSTDTQYF
v_call: TRBV28; clone_size: NA; j_call: TRBJ2-3; d_call: TRBD2; cdr3_nt: TGTGCCAGCAGTTTCCGGCGGGGGGGCACAGATACGCAGTATTTT; cdr3_aa: CASSFRRGGTDTQYF
v_call: TRBV19; clone_size: few; j_call: TRBJ1-1; d_call: NA; cdr3_nt: TGTGCCAGTACGCAGGGAGTGACTGAAGCTTTCTTT; cdr3_aa: CASTQGVTEAFF
v_call: TRBV2; clone_size: NA; j_call: TRBJ2-1; d_call: TRBD2; cdr3_nt: TGTGCCAGCGGGGGACTAGCCCACAATGAGCAGTTCTTC; cdr3_aa: CASGGLAHNEQFF
v_call: TRBV7-3; clone_size: many; j_call: TRBJ2-7; d_call: NA; cdr3_nt: TGTGCCAGCAGCTTGACCGGGCCCCCAGCCCACGAGCAGTACTTC; cdr3_aa: CASSLTGPPAHEQYF
v_call: TRBV10-3; clone_size: few; j_call: TRBJ1-2; d_call: TRBD1; cdr3_nt: TGTGCCATCAGTGAACTCGGGACAGCCCCCCCTAACTATGGCTACACCTTC; cdr3_aa: CAISELGTAPPNYGYTF
v_call: TRBV2; clone_size: many; j_call: TRBJ1-6; d_call: TRBD1; cdr3_nt: TGTGCCAGCAGTGCCACGGGACAGCATAATTCACCCCTCCACTTT; cdr3_aa: CASSATGQHNSPLHF
v_call: TRBV2; clone_size: many; j_call: TRBJ2-1; d_call: TRBD2; cdr3_nt: TGTGCCAGCAGTCCCTGGTCTAGCGGGGGGGCCAGTTACAATGAGCAGTTCTTC; cdr3_aa: CASSPWSSGGASYNEQFF
v_call: TRBV12-3/TRBV12-4; clone_size: many; j_call: TRBJ2-1; d_call: NA; cdr3_nt: TGTGCCAGCAGTTTCGGGGGCGGTGAGCAGTTCTTC; cdr3_aa: CASSFGGGEQFF
v_call: TRBV12-3/TRBV12-4; clone_size: few; j_call: TRBJ1-1; d_call: TRBD1; cdr3_nt: TGTGCCAGTTCTCCTACAGGGGGACGGACTGAAGCTTTCTTT; cdr3_aa: CASSPTGGRTEAFF
v_call: TRBV20-1; clone_size: NA; j_call: TRBJ1-6; d_call: NA; cdr3_nt: TGCAGTGCTATTACAGCTAATTCACCCCTCCACTTT; cdr3_aa: CSAITANSPLHF
v_call: TRBV28; clone_size: NA; j_call: TRBJ2-1; d_call: NA; cdr3_nt: TGTGCCAGCAGTTTCCTCTCCCAGCGGTCCTACAATGAGCAGTTCTTC; cdr3_aa: CASSFLSQRSYNEQFF
v_call: TRBV20-1; clone_size: NA; j_call: TRBJ1-1; d_call: NA; cdr3_nt: TGCAGTGCCCCGCCCGTGGTGAACACTGAAGCTTTCTTT; cdr3_aa: CSAPPVVNTEAFF
v_call: TRBV7-2; clone_size: few; j_call: TRBJ2-3; d_call: NA; cdr3_nt: TGTGCCAGCAGTTTACTGTCGATCTCGGGTGGGCAGTATTTT; cdr3_aa: CASSLLSISGGQYF
v_call: TRBV12-3/TRBV12-4; clone_size: many; j_call: TRBJ1-2; d_call: NA; cdr3_nt: TGTGCCAGCAGTACCCAAAGAACTAACTATGGCTACACCTTC; cdr3_aa: CASSTQRTNYGYTF
v_call: TRBV2; clone_size: few; j_call: TRBJ2-1; d_call: NA; cdr3_nt: TGTGCCAGCAGGAGGGGCGGCGGAGAGCAGTTCTTC; cdr3_aa: CASRRGGGEQFF
v_call: TRBV29-1; clone_size: NA; j_call: TRBJ2-2; d_call: TRBD2; cdr3_nt: TGCAGCGGGGAACTAGCGGGGGGACCGAACACCGGGGAGCTGTTTTTT; cdr3_aa: CSGELAGGPNTGELFF
v_call: TRBV12-3/TRBV12-4; clone_size: NA; j_call: TRBJ2-5; d_call: TRBD1; cdr3_nt: TGTGCCAGCACTAGGGACAGCGTGGTAGAGACCCAGTACTTC; cdr3_aa: CASTRDSVVETQYF
v_call: TRBV27; clone_size: NA; j_call: TRBJ1-1; d_call: NA; cdr3_nt: TGTGCCAGCAGTTTATCTAGTAAGGACTCGGCTTTCTTT; cdr3_aa: CASSLSSKDSAFF
v_call: TRBV7-2; clone_size: many; j_call: TRBJ2-7; d_call: NA; cdr3_nt: TGTGCCAGCAGCTTAGGGAGGGGTGGCTACGAGCAGTACTTC; cdr3_aa: CASSLGRGGYEQYF
v_call: TRBV6-5; clone_size: few; j_call: TRBJ1-1; d_call: NA; cdr3_nt: TGTGCCAGCACCTCCCGAAAGGCCCGTCAGTACACTGAAGCTTTCTTT; cdr3_aa: CASTSRKARQYTEAFF
v_call: TRBV20-1; clone_size: few; j_call: TRBJ2-5; d_call: NA; cdr3_nt: TGCAGTGCACAAACCGTGGGGCAGCACCCGCAAGAGACCCAGTACTTC; cdr3_aa: CSAQTVGQHPQETQYF